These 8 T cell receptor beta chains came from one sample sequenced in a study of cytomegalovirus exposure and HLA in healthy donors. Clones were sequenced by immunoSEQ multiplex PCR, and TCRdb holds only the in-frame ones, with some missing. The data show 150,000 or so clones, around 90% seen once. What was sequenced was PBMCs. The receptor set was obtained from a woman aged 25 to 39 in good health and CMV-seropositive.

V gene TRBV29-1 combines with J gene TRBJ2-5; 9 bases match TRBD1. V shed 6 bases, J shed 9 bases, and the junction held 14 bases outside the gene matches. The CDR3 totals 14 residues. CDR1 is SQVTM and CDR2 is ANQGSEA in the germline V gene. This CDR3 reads CSVYGTGTWSAQYF. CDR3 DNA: TGCAGCGTCTATGGGACAGGGACGTGGTCGGCCCAGTACTTC. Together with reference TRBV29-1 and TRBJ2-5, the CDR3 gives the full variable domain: SAVISQKPSRDICQRGTSLTIQCQVDSQVTMMFWYRQQPGQSLTLIATANQGSEATYESGFVIDKFPISRPNLTFSTLTVSNMSPEDSSIYLCSVYGTGTWSAQYFGPGTRLLVL.

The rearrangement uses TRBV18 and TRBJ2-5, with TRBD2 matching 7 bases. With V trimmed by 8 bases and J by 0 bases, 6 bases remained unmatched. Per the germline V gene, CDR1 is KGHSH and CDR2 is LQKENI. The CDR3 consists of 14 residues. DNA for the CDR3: TGTGCCAGCCAAGACGGGGGGTACCAAGAGACCCAGTACTTC. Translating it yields CASQDGGYQETQYF.

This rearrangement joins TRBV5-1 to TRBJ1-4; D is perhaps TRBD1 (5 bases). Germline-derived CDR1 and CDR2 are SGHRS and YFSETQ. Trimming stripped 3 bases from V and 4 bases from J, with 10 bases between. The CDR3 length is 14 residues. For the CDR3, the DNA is TGCGCCAGCAGCTGGCGACAGCATAATGAAAAACTGTTTTTT. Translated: CASSWRQHNEKLFF.

The CDR3 spells CASSSGTTRNNEQFF. CDR3 DNA sequence: TGTGCCAGCAGTTCCGGGACTACTCGGAACAATGAGCAGTTCTTC. The chain joins TRBV7-2 to TRBJ2-1, with TRBD2 identical over 7 bases. There are 15 residues in the CDR3. The germline V gene has CDR1 SGHTA and CDR2 FQGNSA. Trimming took 6 bases from V and 5 from J; bases not matched to a gene: 10. The full variable domain, completed using reference TRBV7-2 and TRBJ2-1, is GAGVSQSPSNKVTEKGKDVELRCDPISGHTALYWYRQSLGQGLEFLIYFQGNSAPDKSGLPSDRFSAERTGGSVSTLTIQRTQQEDSAVYLCASSSGTTRNNEQFFGPGTRLTVL.

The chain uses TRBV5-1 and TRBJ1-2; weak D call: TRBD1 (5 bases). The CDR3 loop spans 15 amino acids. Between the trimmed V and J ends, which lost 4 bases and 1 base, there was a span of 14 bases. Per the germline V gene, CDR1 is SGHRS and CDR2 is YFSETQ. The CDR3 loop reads CASSPGDRRNYGYTF. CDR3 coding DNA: TGCGCCAGCAGCCCGGGGGACCGTCGTAACTATGGCTACACCTTC.

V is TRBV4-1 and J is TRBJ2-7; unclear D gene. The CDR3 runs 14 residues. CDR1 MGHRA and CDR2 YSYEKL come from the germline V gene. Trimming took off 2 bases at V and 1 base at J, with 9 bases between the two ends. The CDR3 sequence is CASSQRLASYEQYF. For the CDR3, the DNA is TGCGCCAGCAGCCAAAGACTGGCATCCTACGAGCAGTACTTC.

The CDR3 spells CASSDGTHYEQYF. The CDR3 nucleotides are TGTGCCAGCAGCGACGGGACTCACTACGAGCAGTACTTC. J is TRBJ2-7 and V is TRBV7-9; D possibly corresponds to TRBD2 (6 bases). V was trimmed by 5 bases and J by 3 bases, leaving 11 bases between them. The CDR3 contains 13 residues. Germline values: CDR1 SEHNR, CDR2 FQNEAQ (reference sequence).

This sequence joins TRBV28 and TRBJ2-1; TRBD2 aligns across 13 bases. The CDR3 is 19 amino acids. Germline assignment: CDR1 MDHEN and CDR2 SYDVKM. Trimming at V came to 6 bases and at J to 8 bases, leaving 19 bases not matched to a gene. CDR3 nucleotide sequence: TGTGCCAGCAGCGCTACTAGCGGGAGGGCCCTCCTCGCTGGAGATGAGCAGTTCTTC. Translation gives CASSATSGRALLAGDEQFF.